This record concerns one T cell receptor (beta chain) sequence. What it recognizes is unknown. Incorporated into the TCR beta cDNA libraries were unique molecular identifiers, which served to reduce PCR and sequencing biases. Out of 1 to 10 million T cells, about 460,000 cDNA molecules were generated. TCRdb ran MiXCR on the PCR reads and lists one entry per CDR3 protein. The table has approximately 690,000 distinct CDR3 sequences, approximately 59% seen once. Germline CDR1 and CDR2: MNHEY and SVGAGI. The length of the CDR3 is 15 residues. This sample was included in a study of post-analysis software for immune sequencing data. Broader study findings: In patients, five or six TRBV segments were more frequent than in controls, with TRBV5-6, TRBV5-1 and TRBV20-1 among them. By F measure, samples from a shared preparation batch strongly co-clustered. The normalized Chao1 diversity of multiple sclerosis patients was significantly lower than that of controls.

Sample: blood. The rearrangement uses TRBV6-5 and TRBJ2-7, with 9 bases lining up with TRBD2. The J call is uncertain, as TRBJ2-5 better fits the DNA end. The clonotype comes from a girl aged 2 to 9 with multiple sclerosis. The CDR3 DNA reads TGTGCCAGCAGTAACGGACTAGCGCCTAAAGAGACCCAGTACTTC. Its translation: CASSNGLAPKETQYF.